One and the same sample provided the 6 T cell receptor beta chains below, sequenced in a study of OX40 agonist ivuxolimab in advanced cancers. Generated by immunoSEQ multiplex PCR, the TCRdb table keeps only in-frame clones and is missing some. The sample holds over 75,000 clones, 90% to 95% seen once. Material: CD4+ or CD8+ T cells sorted from blood, obtained in a trial of the OX40 agonist ivuxolimab. The receptors here all came from an adult with an advanced solid tumor such as melanoma, head and neck, liver or kidney cancer.

The V gene is TRBV18, the J gene TRBJ2-1; TRBD2 agrees at 8 bases. With V trimmed by 6 bases and J by 0 bases, 4 bases remained unmatched. Per the germline V gene, CDR1 is KGHSH and CDR2 is LQKENI. The CDR3 is 15 residues long. CDR3 bases: TGTGCCAGCTCCGGGACTAGGAGCTCCTACAATGAGCAGTTCTTC. Its protein is CASSGTRSSYNEQFF.

This clone was detected only a few times. The chain couples TRBV27 to TRBJ1-1; D is possibly TRBD1 (5 bases). The V end lost 8 bases, the J end lost 4 bases, and 14 bases lay between the germline ends. This CDR3 is built from 13 residues. The V gene's germline CDR1 is MNHEY and CDR2 SMNVEV (reference sequence). CDR3: CASGLTGGTEAFF. The CDR3, as DNA: TGTGCCAGCGGTCTCACCGGGGGCACTGAAGCTTTCTTT.

This sequence joins TRBV6-1 and TRBJ2-5, with 9 bases matching TRBD2. The germline gives CDR1 MNHNS, CDR2 SASEGT. The CDR3 covers 15 residues. After removal of 8 bases from V and 5 bases from J, the junction contained 12 bases not matched to a gene. In nucleotides, the CDR3 is TGTGCCAGCCTCCCCATTGGACTAGCGAGCGAGACCCAGTACTTC. It yields the protein CASLPIGLASETQYF.

This chain links TRBV5-1 with TRBJ2-1; D uncertain. V lost 0 bases to trimming and J lost 0 bases, with 7 bases between them. The CDR3 is made up of 15 amino acids. Germline assignment: CDR1 SGHRS and CDR2 YFSETQ. CDR3 amino acids: CASSLDVSSYNEQFF. The CDR3 DNA is TGCGCCAGCAGCTTGGACGTAAGCTCCTACAATGAGCAGTTCTTC.

The CDR3 protein is CASTTPGRTDYGYTF. The CDR3 DNA reads TGTGCCAGCACCACGCCTGGCCGCACAGACTATGGCTACACCTTC. The V gene is TRBV19, the J gene TRBJ1-2; no definite D call. This CDR3 is built from 15 residues. V lost 9 bases, J lost 3 bases, and 20 bases lay in between. CDR1 is LNHDA, CDR2 SQIVND, per germline (reference sequence).

This chain links TRBV19 with TRBJ2-3; 11 bases map to TRBD2. V was clipped by 9 bases and J by 2 bases; unmatched bases: 16. The germline gives CDR1 LNHDA, CDR2 SQIVND (reference sequence). The CDR3 runs 18 residues. The CDR3 loop is CASRLSPLAGGLTDTQYF. The CDR3 DNA reads TGTGCCAGCCGGTTAAGCCCCCTAGCGGGAGGTCTCACAGATACGCAGTATTTT. The variable domain in full, completed from reference TRBV19 and TRBJ2-3, reads DGGITQSPKYLFRKEGQNVTLSCEQNLNHDAMYWYRQDPGQGLRLIYYSQIVNDFQKGDIAEGYSVSREKKESFPLTVTSAQKNPTAFYLCASRLSPLAGGLTDTQYFGPGTRLTVL.